A single sample gave rise to the 4 T cell receptor beta chains below, sequenced in a study of early T cells in non-severe SARS-CoV-2 infection. TCRdb re-derived calls from the 5' RACE reads in MiXCR, one entry per CDR3 protein. Among tens of thousands of distinct CDR3 sequences listed, 7% to 10% were seen once. Input material: whole blood. The receptors here all came from an adult who was a healthcare worker with PCR-confirmed SARS-CoV-2 infection or an uninfected control (not recorded which).

The chain carries TRBV9 and TRBJ2-2; a weak D match, TRBD1 (5 bases). CDR3 length equals 18 residues. The V gene's germline CDR1 is SGDLS and CDR2 YYNGEE. Trimming pared 6 bases from V and 4 bases from J, leaving 25 bases between. CDR3 sequence reads: CASTAGIDWAGTTGELFF. DNA of the CDR3: TGTGCCAGCACGGCAGGGATCGACTGGGCTGGAACCACCGGGGAGCTGTTTTTT.

This clonotype appeared a few times. The rearrangement links TRBV6-5 to TRBJ2-4, with TRBD2 matching over 7 bases. The trim removed 9 bases at V and 2 bases at J, leaving 4 bases unmatched. The CDR3 spans 13 residues. Germline CDR1 and CDR2: MNHEY and SVGAGI. The DNA of the CDR3 is TGTGCCAGTGCCGGGACTACCAAAAACATTCAGTACTTC. Residues: CASAGTTKNIQYF.

This clonotype was seen only a few times. This chain uses TRBV10-3 with TRBJ1-3, with a weak D call TRBD1 (6 bases). Trimming cost V 6 bases and J 0 bases, with 12 bases left between them. Germline loops: CDR1 ENHRY, CDR2 SYGVKD. CDR3 length equals 15 residues. The DNA for the CDR3 is TGTGCCATCAGGCAGGGGTCCAGCTCTGGAAACACCATATATTTT. Translation: CAIRQGSSSGNTIYF.

The J gene is TRBJ2-3, the V gene TRBV20-1; 8 nucleotides match TRBD2. The ends lost 4 bases at V and 7 bases at J; junction bases unmatched: 16. The length of the CDR3 is 16 residues. The germline V gene encodes CDR1 DFQATT and CDR2 SNEGSKA (reference sequence). The DNA of the CDR3 is TGCAGTGCTACCGACCCCCTAGCGGGCGGACCTTATACGCAGTATTTT. Translation: CSATDPLAGGPYTQYF.